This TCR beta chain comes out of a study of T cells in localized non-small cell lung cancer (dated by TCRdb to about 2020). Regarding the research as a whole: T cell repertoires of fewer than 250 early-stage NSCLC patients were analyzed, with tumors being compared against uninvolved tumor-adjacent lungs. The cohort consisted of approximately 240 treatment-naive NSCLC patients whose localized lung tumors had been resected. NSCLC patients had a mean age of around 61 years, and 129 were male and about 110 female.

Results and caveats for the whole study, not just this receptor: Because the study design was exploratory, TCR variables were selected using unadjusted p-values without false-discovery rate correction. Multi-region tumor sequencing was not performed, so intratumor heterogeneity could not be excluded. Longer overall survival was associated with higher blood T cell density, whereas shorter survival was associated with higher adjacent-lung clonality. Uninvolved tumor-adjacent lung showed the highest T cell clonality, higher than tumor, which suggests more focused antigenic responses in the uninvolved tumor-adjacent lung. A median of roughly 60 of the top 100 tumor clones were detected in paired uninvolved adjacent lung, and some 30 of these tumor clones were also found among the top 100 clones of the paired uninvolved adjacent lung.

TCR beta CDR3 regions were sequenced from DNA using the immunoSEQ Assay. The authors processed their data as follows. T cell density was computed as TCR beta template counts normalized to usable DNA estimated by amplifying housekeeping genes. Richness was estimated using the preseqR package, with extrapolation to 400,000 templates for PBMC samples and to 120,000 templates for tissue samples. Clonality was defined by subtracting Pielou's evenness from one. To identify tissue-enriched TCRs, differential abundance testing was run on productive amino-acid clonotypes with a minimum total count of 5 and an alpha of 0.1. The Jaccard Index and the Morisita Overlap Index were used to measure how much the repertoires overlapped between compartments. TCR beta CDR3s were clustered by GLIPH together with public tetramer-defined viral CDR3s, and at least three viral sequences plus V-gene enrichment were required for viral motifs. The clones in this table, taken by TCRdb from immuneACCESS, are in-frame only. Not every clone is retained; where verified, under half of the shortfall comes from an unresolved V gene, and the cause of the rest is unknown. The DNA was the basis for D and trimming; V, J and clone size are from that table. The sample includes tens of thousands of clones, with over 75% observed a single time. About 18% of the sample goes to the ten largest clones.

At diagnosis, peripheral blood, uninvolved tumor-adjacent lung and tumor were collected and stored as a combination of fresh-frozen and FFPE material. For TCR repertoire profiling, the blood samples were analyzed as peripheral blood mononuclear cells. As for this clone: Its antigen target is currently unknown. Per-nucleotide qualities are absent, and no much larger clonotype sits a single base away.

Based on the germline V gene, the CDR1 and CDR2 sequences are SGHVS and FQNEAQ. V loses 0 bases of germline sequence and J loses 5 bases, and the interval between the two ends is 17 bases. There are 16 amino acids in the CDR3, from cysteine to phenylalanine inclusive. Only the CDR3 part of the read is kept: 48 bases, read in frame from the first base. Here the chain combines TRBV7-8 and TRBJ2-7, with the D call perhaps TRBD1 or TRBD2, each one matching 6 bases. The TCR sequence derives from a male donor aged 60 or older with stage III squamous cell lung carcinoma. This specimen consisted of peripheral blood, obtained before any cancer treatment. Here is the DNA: TGTGCCAGCAGCTTAGCGACCGGCGGAGGGGGTGACGAGCAGTACTTC. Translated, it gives CASSLATGGGGDEQYF.